This TCR beta chain came from a study of T cell responses to AZD1222 COVID-19 vaccine. Germline V gene lookup returns CDR1 MNHEY and CDR2 SMNVEV (reference sequence). Trimming removed 3 bases at V and 0 bases at J, with 12 bases between. This CDR3 region has 16 residues. Pooled samples include second doses given at about 4 or 12 weeks. Using immunoSEQ multiplex PCR, the repertoire was profiled, and TCRdb retains in-frame clones only, with some absent. The sample includes under 25,000 clones, approximately 84% of them seen just once. The sample in question was peripheral blood, obtained 28 days after the second AZD1222 dose. This clonotype originated in an adult who received the AZD1222 COVID-19 vaccine. This chain connects TRBV27 to TRBJ2-1, with no clear D. The CDR3 region is CASSFPTVSSYNEQFF. DNA for the CDR3: TGTGCCAGCAGTTTCCCGACGGTGAGCTCCTACAATGAGCAGTTCTTC.